This T cell receptor beta chain was profiled in a study of blood T cells in healthy people across ages. General study findings and limits: Without sorted subsets, naive and antigen-experienced compartments could not be conclusively compared.

A second PCR, run for roughly 7 to 11 cycles, used a sample-barcoded 5' primer plus a J-beta primer mix. TCRdb reanalysed the 5' RACE reads using MiXCR and keeps one entry per CDR3 protein. Among more than 750,000 distinct CDR3 sequences listed, approximately 32% were seen once. Germline CDR1 and CDR2: SEHNR and FQNEAQ (reference sequence). The CDR3 totals 15 residues. As regards this clonotype: Its antigen is not identified.

The same sample was also studied in work on T cells of mothers and their children. From that paper: Material was donated by three healthy Caucasian mothers and their six children.

The TCR sequence derives from a middle-aged woman in good health. Sequenced material: blood. This chain joins TRBV7-9 and TRBJ2-3; the D gene is possibly TRBD1 (6 bases). TRBJ2-7 explains the end of the DNA better; the J call may be wrong. The CDR3 reads CASSFSGVRTYEQYV. The CDR3 nucleotides read TGTGCCAGCAGCTTCTCAGGGGTCCGGACCTACGAGCAGTACGTC.